This T cell receptor (beta chain) was identified during a study of blood T cell repertoires in COVID-19. Study as a whole: COVID-19 samples from acute and convalescent phases originated in the United States, Italy and Spain. PBMCs, B-cell-depleted T cells, or T cells were the source of the cDNA or gDNA that made up the material.

The germline V gene encodes CDR1 SGHRS and CDR2 YFSETQ. This CDR3 has 14 amino acids. Between the trimmed V and J ends, which lost 5 bases and 0 bases, there was a span of 11 bases. This clone has more than one count but fewer than ten. Per the authors' pipeline: By means of reference gene primer amplification, nucleated cell counts were estimated. Profiled with immunoSEQ multiplex PCR; TCRdb holds only in-frame clones, not every one. V and J calls and clone size come straight from that table; D and trimming were deduced from the DNA. The profile shows fewer than 25,000 clones, under 90% of them singletons.

The chain combines TRBV5-1 with TRBJ1-2; the D gene is possibly TRBD1 (5 bases). This sequence originates from a man in his sixties or seventies with acute or convalescent COVID-19. The sample was peripheral blood. The DNA of the CDR3 is TGCGCCAGCAGTTCTCAGGGAACTAACTATGGCTACACCTTC. Its translation: CASSSQGTNYGYTF.